The 2 T cell receptor beta chains listed next were all sequenced from one sample in a study of shared clonotypes between healthy human individuals. CD45RO negativity and positive selection for CCR7 defined naive CD8 cells, a population that excluded terminally differentiated effector memory CD45RA+ cells. The table came from immunoSEQ multiplex PCR; TCRdb's copy has only in-frame clones and leaves some out. The sample consists of 750,000 to 1,000,000 clones, 90% to 95% of them appearing once. Material: naive CD8+ T cells sorted from blood. Receptors were obtained from a man younger than 40 in good health.

The chain joins TRBV7-9 to TRBJ1-1, with 11 positions matching TRBD1. This CDR3 spans 15 amino acids. Germline loops: CDR1 SEHNR, CDR2 FQNEAQ (reference sequence). J lost 4 bases, V lost 5 bases, and 6 bases had no gene match. CDR3 in amino acids: CASSGGTGGSTEAFF. CDR3 nucleotides: TGTGCCAGCAGCGGCGGGACAGGGGGGAGCACTGAAGCTTTCTTT.

This chain links TRBV7-9 with TRBJ1-1, with 8 bases lining up with TRBD1. The germline V gene has CDR1 SEHNR and CDR2 FQNEAQ (reference sequence). CDR3 length: 14 residues. V shed 0 bases and J 6 bases; nucleotides not matched to a gene: 3. CDR3 nucleotides: TGTGCCAGCAGCTTAGCCGACAGGGGCCCTGAAGCTTTCTTT. This gives the protein CASSLADRGPEAFF.